Given below is one TCR beta chain in context. Sequencing used immunoSEQ multiplex PCR; TCRdb keeps in-frame clones, though not all of them. The data contain approximately 58,000 clones, roughly 90% of them singletons. The V end was cut by 1 base, the J end by 5 bases, with 11 bases between. The germline gives CDR1 LNHDA, CDR2 SQIVND (reference sequence). The CDR3 has 14 amino acids. This sample stems from a study of blood T cell repertoires in COVID-19. The receptor was isolated from a human donor in a cohort sampled during active COVID-19. The chain employs TRBV19 and TRBJ2-5, with a possible D match to TRBD2 (6 bases). The sample taken for sequencing was peripheral blood. The CDR3 DNA follows: TGTGCCAGTAGTATAGGGGGGGTAGCGGAGACCCAGTACTTC. Translating gives CASSIGGVAETQYF.